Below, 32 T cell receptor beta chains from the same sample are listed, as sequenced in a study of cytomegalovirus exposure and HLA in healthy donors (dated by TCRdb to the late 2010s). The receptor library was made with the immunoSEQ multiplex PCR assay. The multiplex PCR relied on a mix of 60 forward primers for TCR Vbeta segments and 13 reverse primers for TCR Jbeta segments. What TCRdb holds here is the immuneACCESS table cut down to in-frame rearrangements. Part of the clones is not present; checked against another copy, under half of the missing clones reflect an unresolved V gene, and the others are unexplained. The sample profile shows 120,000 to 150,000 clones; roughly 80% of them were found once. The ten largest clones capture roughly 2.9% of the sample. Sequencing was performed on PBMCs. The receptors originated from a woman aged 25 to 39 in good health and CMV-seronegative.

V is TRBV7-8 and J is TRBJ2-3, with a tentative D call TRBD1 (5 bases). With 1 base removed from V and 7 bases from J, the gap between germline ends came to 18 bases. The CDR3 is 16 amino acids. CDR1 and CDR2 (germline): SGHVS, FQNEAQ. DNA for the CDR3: TGTGCCAGCAGCTTAGTCTCAGGGCCTTATAACAATACGCAGTATTTT. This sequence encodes CASSLVSGPYNNTQYF.

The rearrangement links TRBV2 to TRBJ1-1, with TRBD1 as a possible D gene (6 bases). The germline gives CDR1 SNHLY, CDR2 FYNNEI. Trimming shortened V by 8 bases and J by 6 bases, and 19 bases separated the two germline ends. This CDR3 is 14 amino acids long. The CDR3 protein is CASEGTNLSAEAFF. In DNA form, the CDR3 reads TGTGCCAGCGAAGGGACAAACCTTAGCGCTGAAGCTTTCTTT.

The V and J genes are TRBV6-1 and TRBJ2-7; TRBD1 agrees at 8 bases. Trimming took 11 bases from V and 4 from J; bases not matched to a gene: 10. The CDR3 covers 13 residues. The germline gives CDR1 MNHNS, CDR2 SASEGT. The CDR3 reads CASRRQGAYEQYF. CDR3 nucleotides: TGTGCCTCCAGGAGGCAGGGGGCGTACGAGCAGTACTTC.

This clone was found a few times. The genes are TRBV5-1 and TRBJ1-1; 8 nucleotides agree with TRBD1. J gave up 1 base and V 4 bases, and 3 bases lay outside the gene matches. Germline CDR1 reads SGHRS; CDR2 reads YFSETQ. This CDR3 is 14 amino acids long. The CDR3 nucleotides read TGCGCCAGCAGCATGGACAGGGCGAACACTGAAGCTTTCTTT. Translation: CASSMDRANTEAFF.

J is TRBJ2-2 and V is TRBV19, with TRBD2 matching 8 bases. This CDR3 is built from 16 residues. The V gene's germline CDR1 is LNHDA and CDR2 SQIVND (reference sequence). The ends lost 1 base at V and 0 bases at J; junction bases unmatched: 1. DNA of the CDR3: TGTGCCAGTAGTATAGTAGCGGGAACGAACACCGGGGAGCTGTTTTTT. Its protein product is CASSIVAGTNTGELFF.

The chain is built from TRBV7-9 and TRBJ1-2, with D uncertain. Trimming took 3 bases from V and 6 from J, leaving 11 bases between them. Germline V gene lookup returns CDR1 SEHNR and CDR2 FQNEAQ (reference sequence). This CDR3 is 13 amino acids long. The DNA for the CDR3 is TGTGCCAGCAGCTTGCGGCTTCTCGATGGCTACACCTTC. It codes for CASSLRLLDGYTF.

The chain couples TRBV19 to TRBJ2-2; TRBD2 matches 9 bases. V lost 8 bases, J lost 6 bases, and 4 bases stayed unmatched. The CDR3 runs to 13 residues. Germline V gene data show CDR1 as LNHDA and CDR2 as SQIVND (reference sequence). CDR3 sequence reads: CASRAGGPGELFF. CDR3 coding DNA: TGTGCCAGTCGAGCGGGAGGTCCCGGGGAGCTGTTTTTT.

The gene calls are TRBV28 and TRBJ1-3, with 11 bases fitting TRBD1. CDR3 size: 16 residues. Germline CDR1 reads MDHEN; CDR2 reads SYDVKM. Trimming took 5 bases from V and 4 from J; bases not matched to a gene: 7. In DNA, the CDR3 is TGTGCCAGCAGTGGACAGGGGGCTGTCCTGGGAAACACCATATATTTT. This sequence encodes CASSGQGAVLGNTIYF. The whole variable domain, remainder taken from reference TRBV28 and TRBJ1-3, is DVKVTQSSRYLVKRTGEKVFLECVQDMDHENMFWYRQDPGLGLRLIYFSYDVKMKEKGDIPEGYSVSREKKERFSLILESASTNQTSMYLCASSGQGAVLGNTIYFGEGSWLTVV.

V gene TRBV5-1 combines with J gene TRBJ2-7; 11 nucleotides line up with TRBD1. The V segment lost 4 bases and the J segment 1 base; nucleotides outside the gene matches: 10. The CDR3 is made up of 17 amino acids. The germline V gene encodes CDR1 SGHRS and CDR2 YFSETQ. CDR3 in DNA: TGCGCCAGCAGCCAGGGAGGACAGGGGGCAGGGTCCTACGAGCAGTACTTC. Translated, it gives CASSQGGQGAGSYEQYF.

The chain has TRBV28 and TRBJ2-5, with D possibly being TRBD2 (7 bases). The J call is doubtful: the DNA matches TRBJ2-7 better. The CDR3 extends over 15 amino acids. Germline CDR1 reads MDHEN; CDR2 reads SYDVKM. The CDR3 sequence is CASSFTRGAVSEQYF. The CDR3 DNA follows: TGTGCCAGCAGTTTTACACGGGGGGCCGTCTCCGAGCAGTACTTC.

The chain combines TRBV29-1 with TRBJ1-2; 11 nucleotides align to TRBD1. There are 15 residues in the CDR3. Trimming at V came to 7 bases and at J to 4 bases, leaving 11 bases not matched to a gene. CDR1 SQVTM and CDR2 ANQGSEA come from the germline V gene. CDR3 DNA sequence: TGCAGCGCCGGGACAGGGGGGGCGACCAGCTATGGCTACACCTTC. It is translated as CSAGTGGATSYGYTF.

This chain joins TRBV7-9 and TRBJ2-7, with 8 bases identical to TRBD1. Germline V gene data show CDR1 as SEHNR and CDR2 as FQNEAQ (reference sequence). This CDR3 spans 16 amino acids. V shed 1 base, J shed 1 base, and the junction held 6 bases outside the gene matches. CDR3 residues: CASSLVGTGISYEQYF. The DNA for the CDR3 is TGTGCCAGCAGCTTAGTGGGGACAGGTATTTCCTACGAGCAGTACTTC.

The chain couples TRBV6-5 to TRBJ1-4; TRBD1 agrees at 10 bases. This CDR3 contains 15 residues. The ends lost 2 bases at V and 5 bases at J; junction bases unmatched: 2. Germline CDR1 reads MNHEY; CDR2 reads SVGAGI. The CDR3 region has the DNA TGTGCCAGCAGTTACACGGGACAGGGGAATGAAAAACTGTTTTTT. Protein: CASSYTGQGNEKLFF.

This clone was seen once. The CDR3 here is CASSDKDSMNTEAFF. Written as DNA, the CDR3 is TGTGCCAGCAGTGATAAGGACAGTATGAACACTGAAGCTTTCTTT. The V call is TRBV6-1, the J call TRBJ1-1; D may be TRBD1 (6 bases). Looked up from germline, CDR1 is MNHNS and CDR2 is SASEGT. The CDR3 is made up of 15 amino acids. V was cut by 3 bases and J by 0 bases, with 11 bases left in between.

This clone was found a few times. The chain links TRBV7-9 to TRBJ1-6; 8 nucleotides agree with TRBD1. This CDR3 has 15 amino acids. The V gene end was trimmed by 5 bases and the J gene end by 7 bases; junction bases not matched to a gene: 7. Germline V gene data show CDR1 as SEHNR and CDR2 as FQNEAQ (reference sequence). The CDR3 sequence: CASSLDRGGNSPLHF. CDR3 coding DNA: TGTGCCAGCAGCCTCGACAGGGGAGGCAATTCACCCCTCCACTTT.

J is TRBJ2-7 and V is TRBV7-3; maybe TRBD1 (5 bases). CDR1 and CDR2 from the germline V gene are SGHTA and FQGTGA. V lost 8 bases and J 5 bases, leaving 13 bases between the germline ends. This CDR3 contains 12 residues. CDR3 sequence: CASGAGKDEQYF. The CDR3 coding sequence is TGTGCCAGCGGGGCAGGGAAAGACGAGCAGTACTTC. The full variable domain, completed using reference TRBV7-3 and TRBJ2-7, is GAGVSQTPSNKVTEKGKYVELRCDPISGHTALYWYRQSLGQGPEFLIYFQGTGAADDSGLPNDRFFAVRPEGSVSTLKIQRTERGDSAVYLCASGAGKDEQYFGPGTRLTVT.

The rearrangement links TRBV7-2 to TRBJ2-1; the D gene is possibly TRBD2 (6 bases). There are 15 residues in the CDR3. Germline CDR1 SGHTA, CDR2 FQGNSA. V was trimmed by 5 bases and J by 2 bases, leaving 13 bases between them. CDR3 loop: CASSPRDFAYNEQFF. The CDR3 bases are TGTGCCAGCAGCCCCCGGGACTTCGCCTACAATGAGCAGTTCTTC.

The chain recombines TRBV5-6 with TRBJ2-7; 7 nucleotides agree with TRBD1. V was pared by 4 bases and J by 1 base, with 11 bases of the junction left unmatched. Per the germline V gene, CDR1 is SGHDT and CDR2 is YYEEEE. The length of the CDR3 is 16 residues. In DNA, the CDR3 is TGTGCCAGCAGCGAGATCGGACAGGCGAGGTCCTACGAGCAGTACTTC. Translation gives CASSEIGQARSYEQYF.

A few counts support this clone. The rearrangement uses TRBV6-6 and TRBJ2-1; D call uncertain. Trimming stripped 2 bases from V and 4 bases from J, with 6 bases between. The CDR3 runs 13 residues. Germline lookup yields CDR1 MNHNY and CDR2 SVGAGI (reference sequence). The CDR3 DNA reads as TGTGCCAGCAGTTACGGTCAGTACAATGAGCAGTTCTTC. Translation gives CASSYGQYNEQFF.

The CDR3 DNA sequence: TGCGCCAGCAGCCAACTTGGACAGGGACGAAACACCATATATTTT. Translation: CASSQLGQGRNTIYF. The chain combines TRBV4-1 with TRBJ1-3, with 8 bases that match TRBD1. Trimming took 2 bases from V and 5 from J; bases not matched to a gene: 5. The CDR3 length is 15 residues. Germline CDR1 MGHRA, CDR2 YSYEKL.

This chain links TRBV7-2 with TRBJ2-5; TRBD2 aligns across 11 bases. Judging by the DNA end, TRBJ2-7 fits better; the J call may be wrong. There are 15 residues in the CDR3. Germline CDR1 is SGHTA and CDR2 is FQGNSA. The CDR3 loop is CASSPSLAGGYEQYF. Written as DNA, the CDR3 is TGTGCCAGCAGCCCGTCCCTAGCGGGGGGCTACGAGCAGTACTTC.

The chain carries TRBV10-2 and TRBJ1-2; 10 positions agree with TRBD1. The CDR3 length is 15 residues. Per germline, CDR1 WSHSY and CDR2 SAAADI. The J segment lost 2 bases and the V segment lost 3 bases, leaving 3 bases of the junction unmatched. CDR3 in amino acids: CASSDGTGANYGYTF. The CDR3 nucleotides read TGCGCCAGCAGTGACGGGACAGGGGCCAACTATGGCTACACCTTC.

Here the CDR3 reads CASSRVGQGGNTIYF. CDR3 DNA sequence: TGCGCCAGCAGCCGAGTTGGACAGGGAGGAAACACCATATATTTT. V usage is TRBV4-1 and J usage is TRBJ1-3; 8 nucleotides match TRBD1. The germline gives CDR1 MGHRA, CDR2 YSYEKL. The CDR3 consists of 15 residues. J gave up 4 bases and V 4 bases, and 6 bases lay outside the gene matches.

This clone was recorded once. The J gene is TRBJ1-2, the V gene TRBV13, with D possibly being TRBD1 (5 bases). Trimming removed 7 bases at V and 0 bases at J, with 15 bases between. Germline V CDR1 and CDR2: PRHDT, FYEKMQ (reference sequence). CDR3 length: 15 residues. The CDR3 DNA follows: TGTGCCAGCAAAGCAGGGCGAACGCCTAACTATGGCTACACCTTC. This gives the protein CASKAGRTPNYGYTF.

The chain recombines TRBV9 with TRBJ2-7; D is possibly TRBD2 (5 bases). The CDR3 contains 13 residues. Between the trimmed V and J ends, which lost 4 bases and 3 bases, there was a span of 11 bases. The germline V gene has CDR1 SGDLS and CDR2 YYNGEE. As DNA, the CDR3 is TGTGCCAGCAGCCCCGCGGGCGGCTACGAGCAGTACTTC. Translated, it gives CASSPAGGYEQYF.

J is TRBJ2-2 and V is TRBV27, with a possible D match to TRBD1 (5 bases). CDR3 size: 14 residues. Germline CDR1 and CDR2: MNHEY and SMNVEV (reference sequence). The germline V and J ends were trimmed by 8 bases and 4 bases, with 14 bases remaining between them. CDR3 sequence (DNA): TGTGCCAGCGGCTCAGGGAAGAGCACCGGGGAGCTGTTTTTT. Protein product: CASGSGKSTGELFF.

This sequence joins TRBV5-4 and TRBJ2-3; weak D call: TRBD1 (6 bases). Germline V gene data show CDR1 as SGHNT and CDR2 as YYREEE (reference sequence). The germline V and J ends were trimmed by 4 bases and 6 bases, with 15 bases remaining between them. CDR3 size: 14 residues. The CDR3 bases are TGTGCCAGCAGCGTTGGACAGCAGAGCGATACGCAGTATTTT. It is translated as CASSVGQQSDTQYF.

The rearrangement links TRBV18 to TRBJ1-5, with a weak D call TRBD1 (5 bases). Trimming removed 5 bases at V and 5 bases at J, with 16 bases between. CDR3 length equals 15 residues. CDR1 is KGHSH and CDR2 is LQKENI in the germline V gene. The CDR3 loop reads CASSADGQGHQPQHF. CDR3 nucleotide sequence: TGTGCCAGCTCAGCGGACGGTCAGGGTCATCAGCCCCAGCATTTT. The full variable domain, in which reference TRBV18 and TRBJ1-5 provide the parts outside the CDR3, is NAGVMQNPRHLVRRRGQEARLRCSPMKGHSHVYWYRQLPEEGLKFMVYLQKENIIDESGMPKERFSAEFPKEGPSILRIQQVVRGDSAAYFCASSADGQGHQPQHFGDGTRLSIL.

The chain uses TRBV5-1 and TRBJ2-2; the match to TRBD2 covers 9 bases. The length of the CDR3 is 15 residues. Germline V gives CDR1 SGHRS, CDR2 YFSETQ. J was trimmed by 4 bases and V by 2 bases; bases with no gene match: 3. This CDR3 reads CASSLAGGSTGELFF. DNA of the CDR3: TGCGCCAGCAGCTTAGCGGGGGGTTCCACCGGGGAGCTGTTTTTT.

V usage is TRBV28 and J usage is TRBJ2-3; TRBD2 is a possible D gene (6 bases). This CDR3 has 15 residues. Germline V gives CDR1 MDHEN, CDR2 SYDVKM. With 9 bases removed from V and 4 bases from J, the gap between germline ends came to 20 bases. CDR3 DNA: TGTGCCAGTCTTAGTAGGGGAGGCCCACCAGATACGCAGTATTTT. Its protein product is CASLSRGGPPDTQYF.

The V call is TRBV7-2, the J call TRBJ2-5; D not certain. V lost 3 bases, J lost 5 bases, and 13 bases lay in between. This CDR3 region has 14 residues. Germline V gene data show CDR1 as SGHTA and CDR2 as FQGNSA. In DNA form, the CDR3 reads TGTGCCAGCAGCTTGGGCCCTGGGCGCGAGACCCAGTACTTC. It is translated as CASSLGPGRETQYF.

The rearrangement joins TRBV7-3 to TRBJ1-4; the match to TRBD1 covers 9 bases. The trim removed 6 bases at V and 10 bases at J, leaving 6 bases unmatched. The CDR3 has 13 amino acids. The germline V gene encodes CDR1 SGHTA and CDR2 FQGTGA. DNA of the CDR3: TGTGCCAGCAGTACCGGGGACAGGGCAAAACTGTTTTTT. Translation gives CASSTGDRAKLFF.